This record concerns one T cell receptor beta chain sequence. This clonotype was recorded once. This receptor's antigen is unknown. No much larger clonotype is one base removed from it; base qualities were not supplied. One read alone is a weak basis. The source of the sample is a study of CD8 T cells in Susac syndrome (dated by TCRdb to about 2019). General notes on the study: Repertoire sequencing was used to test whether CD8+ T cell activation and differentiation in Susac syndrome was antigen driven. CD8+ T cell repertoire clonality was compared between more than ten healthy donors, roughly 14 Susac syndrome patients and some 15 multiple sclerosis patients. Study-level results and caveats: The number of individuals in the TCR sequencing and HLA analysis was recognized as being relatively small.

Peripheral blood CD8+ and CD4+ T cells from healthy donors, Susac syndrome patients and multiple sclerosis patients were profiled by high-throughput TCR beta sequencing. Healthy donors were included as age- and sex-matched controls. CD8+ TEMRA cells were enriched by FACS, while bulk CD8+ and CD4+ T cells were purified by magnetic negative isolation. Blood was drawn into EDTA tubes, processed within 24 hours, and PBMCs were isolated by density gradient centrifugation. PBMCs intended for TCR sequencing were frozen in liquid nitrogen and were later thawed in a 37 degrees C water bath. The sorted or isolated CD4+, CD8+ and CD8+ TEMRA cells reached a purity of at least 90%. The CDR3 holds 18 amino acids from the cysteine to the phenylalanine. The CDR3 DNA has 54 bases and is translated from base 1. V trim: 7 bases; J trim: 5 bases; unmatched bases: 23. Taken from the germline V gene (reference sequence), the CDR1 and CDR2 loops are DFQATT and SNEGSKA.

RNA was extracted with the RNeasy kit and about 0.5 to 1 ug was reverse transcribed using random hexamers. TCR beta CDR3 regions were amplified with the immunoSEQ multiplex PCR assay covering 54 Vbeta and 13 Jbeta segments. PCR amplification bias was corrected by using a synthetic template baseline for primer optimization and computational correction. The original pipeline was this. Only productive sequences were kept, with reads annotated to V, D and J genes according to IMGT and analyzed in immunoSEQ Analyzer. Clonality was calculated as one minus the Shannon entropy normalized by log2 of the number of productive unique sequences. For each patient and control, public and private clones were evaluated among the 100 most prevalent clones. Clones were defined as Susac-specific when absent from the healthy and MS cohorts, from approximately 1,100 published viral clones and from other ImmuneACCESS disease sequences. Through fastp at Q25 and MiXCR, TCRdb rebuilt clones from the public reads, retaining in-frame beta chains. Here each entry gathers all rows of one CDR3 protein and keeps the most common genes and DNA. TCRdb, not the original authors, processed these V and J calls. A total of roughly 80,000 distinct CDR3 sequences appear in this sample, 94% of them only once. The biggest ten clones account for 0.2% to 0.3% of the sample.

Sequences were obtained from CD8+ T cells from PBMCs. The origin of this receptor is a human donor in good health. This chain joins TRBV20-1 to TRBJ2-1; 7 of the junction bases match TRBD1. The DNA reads TGCAGTGGCACCGGGACAGCGGATTTCACCCTCTCTAACAATGAGCAGTTCTTC. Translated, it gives CSGTGTADFTLSNNEQFF.